This T cell receptor (beta chain) was retrieved from a study of blood T cell repertoires in COVID-19. Study overall: Both acute and convalescent COVID-19 samples were obtained from the United States, Italy and Spain. PBMCs, B-cell-depleted T cells, or T cells provided the cDNA or gDNA that made up the material.

In the original processing: For nucleated cells, counts were estimated from reference gene primer amplification. Generated by immunoSEQ multiplex PCR, the TCRdb table keeps only in-frame clones and is missing some. V and J calls and clone size come straight from that table; D and trimming were deduced from the DNA. This table holds tens of thousands of clones, roughly nine tenths found once. This CDR3 spans 14 amino acids. CDR1 and CDR2 (germline): LGHNA, YNFKEQ. The V segment lost 1 base and the J segment 11 bases; nucleotides outside the gene matches: 10. Sequenced material: peripheral blood. This TCR was recovered from a woman of 80 years or more with active COVID-19. The V gene is TRBV4-2, the J gene TRBJ2-5; 7 positions match TRBD1. The DNA of the CDR3 is TGTGCCAGCAGCCAAGGTTCTCTGTCGGGACAGCAGTACTTC. This encodes CASSQGSLSGQQYF.